The source of this T cell receptor beta chain is a study of blood T cell repertoires in COVID-19. In the study overall: The cDNA or gDNA used as material had been derived from T cells, B-cell-depleted T cells, or PBMCs.

In the source study's methods: Nucleated cell counts were estimated from reference gene primer amplification. The assay was immunoSEQ multiplex PCR, and TCRdb's table has in-frame clones only and misses some. The DNA was the basis for D and trimming; V, J and clone size are from that table. Of approximately 250,000 clones listed, about 79% are singletons. This CDR3 spans 14 amino acids. Germline V gene lookup returns CDR1 MNHEY and CDR2 SVGAGI. V dropped 10 bases and J dropped 5; count of bases not matched to a gene: 11. The V and J genes are TRBV6-5 and TRBJ1-5; 7 bases fit TRBD1. The sequencing sample was made of peripheral blood. The source is a woman aged 40 to 50 who had recovered from COVID-19. CDR3 protein: CATKDGQDDQPQHF. Here the CDR3 DNA reads TGTGCCACCAAGGACGGACAGGATGATCAGCCCCAGCATTTT.